These T cell receptor beta chains were read from a single sample in a study of CD8+ T cells in alopecia areata. Assay: immunoSEQ multiplex PCR; the TCRdb copy retains only in-frame clones and omits some. The profile shows approximately 190,000 clones, 55% to 70% of them singletons. This specimen was CD4+ T cells sorted from blood, taken at week 24, from a patient treated with tofacitinib. These receptors all come from a human donor with alopecia areata. Both conserved end residues are part of each CDR3. The D gene is left open where the match is weak. Part of the rows lack a size; the others show once, few, many or a class for expanded clones.

j_call: TRBJ1-1; clone_size: NA; v_call: TRBV6-5; d_call: NA; cdr3_nt: TGTGCCAGCAGCCGGGGACGGATGAACACTGAAGCTTTCTTT; cdr3_aa: CASSRGRMNTEAFF
j_call: TRBJ2-5; clone_size: NA; v_call: TRBV29-1; d_call: TRBD1; cdr3_nt: TGCAGCGTTGAGAGCAGGACAGGGGGCCCGTCTGGCCAGTACTTC; cdr3_aa: CSVESRTGGPSGQYF
j_call: TRBJ2-2; clone_size: NA; v_call: TRBV2; d_call: TRBD2; cdr3_nt: TGTGCCGGCGGGACTAGTGGGATGAACACCGGGGAGCTGTTTTTT; cdr3_aa: CAGGTSGMNTGELFF
j_call: TRBJ2-1; clone_size: few; v_call: TRBV5-1; d_call: TRBD1; cdr3_nt: TGCGCCAGCAGCTTAAGTAGAGGGACAGGGGTGATCAATGAGCAGTTCTTC; cdr3_aa: CASSLSRGTGVINEQFF
j_call: TRBJ2-7; clone_size: NA; v_call: TRBV28; d_call: NA; cdr3_nt: TGTGCCAGCAGTAGAGACTCCCCGGTCGCTTACGAGCAGTACTTC; cdr3_aa: CASSRDSPVAYEQYF
j_call: TRBJ2-6; clone_size: few; v_call: TRBV29-1; d_call: NA; cdr3_nt: TGCAGCGTTGTGGGTGGGGACCCGTCTGATGGGGCCAACGTCCTGACTTTC; cdr3_aa: CSVVGGDPSDGANVLTF
j_call: TRBJ2-5; clone_size: NA; v_call: TRBV4-1; d_call: NA; cdr3_nt: TGCGCCAGCAGCCAAGTTCTGGGAGAGACCCAGTACTTC; cdr3_aa: CASSQVLGETQYF
j_call: TRBJ2-5; clone_size: NA; v_call: TRBV27; d_call: TRBD2; cdr3_nt: TGTGCCAGCAGTTCTCGCCCCGTAGCGGGAGGGAGAGAGACCCAGTACTTC; cdr3_aa: CASSSRPVAGGRETQYF
j_call: TRBJ1-1; clone_size: NA; v_call: TRBV7-9; d_call: NA; cdr3_nt: TGTGCCAGCAGCCCATTTGGGGGGTCGGTTGGCACTGAAGCTTTCTTT; cdr3_aa: CASSPFGGSVGTEAFF
j_call: TRBJ1-5; clone_size: NA; v_call: TRBV6-6; d_call: NA; cdr3_nt: TGTGCCAGTTGGGACTTCGGGACCAATCAGCCCCAGCATTTT; cdr3_aa: CASWDFGTNQPQHF
j_call: TRBJ2-2; clone_size: NA; v_call: TRBV5-6; d_call: TRBD1; cdr3_nt: TGTGCCAGCAGCTCCGGGACAGGGGGCGGCGGGGAGCTGTTTTTT; cdr3_aa: CASSSGTGGGGELFF
j_call: TRBJ2-7; clone_size: NA; v_call: TRBV2; d_call: TRBD2; cdr3_nt: TGTGCCAGCTTACTAGCGGGGGGGCCCTGGGAGCAGTACTTC; cdr3_aa: CASLLAGGPWEQYF
j_call: TRBJ1-2; clone_size: NA; v_call: TRBV6-6; d_call: TRBD1; cdr3_nt: TGTGCCAGCAGTTACCCTCAGGGGGGTTATGGCTACACCTTC; cdr3_aa: CASSYPQGGYGYTF
j_call: TRBJ2-5; clone_size: few; v_call: TRBV5-1; d_call: TRBD2; cdr3_nt: TGCGCCAGCAGCCCCAACGGGGGGGCCCAAGAGACCCAGTACTTC; cdr3_aa: CASSPNGGAQETQYF
j_call: TRBJ2-7; clone_size: many; v_call: TRBV4-1; d_call: NA; cdr3_nt: TGCGCCAGCAGCCAAGAGCATATTAGTGGAGGACAAAGCTACGAGCAGTACTTC; cdr3_aa: CASSQEHISGGQSYEQYF
j_call: TRBJ1-5; clone_size: few; v_call: TRBV6-1; d_call: NA; cdr3_nt: TGTGCCTGCCGGGACAGCAATCAGCCCCAGCATTTT; cdr3_aa: CACRDSNQPQHF
j_call: TRBJ2-7; clone_size: few; v_call: TRBV7-9; d_call: NA; cdr3_nt: TGTGCCAGCAGCTTCAGTAGCGCCTACGAGCAGTACTTC; cdr3_aa: CASSFSSAYEQYF
j_call: TRBJ2-2; clone_size: few; v_call: TRBV7-9; d_call: TRBD1; cdr3_nt: TGTGCCAGCAGCTCGGGACAGGGGATCCGGGAGCTGTTTTTT; cdr3_aa: CASSSGQGIRELFF
j_call: TRBJ2-1; clone_size: NA; v_call: TRBV27; d_call: NA; cdr3_nt: TGTGCCAGCAGCGCCTACAATGAGCAGTTCTTC; cdr3_aa: CASSAYNEQFF
j_call: TRBJ1-1; clone_size: NA; v_call: TRBV7-8; d_call: NA; cdr3_nt: TGTGCCAGCAGCTTGCAATGGACAGACACTGAAGCTTTCTTT; cdr3_aa: CASSLQWTDTEAFF
j_call: TRBJ1-1; clone_size: NA; v_call: TRBV12-5; d_call: NA; cdr3_nt: TGTGCTAGTAGGGGGGGAGAGGGTGAAGCTTTCTTT; cdr3_aa: CASRGGEGEAFF
j_call: TRBJ2-7; clone_size: NA; v_call: TRBV3-1/TRBV3-2; d_call: NA; cdr3_nt: TGTGCCAGCAGGGGTGAGCAGTACTTC; cdr3_aa: CASRGEQYF
j_call: TRBJ1-2; clone_size: NA; v_call: TRBV30; d_call: NA; cdr3_nt: TGTGCCTGGCTCTGGTCAGGCGGGAATGGCTACACCTTC; cdr3_aa: CAWLWSGGNGYTF
j_call: TRBJ2-3; clone_size: few; v_call: TRBV4-1; d_call: TRBD1; cdr3_nt: TGCGCCAGCAGCCAATCACCGGGACAGGGGGAAAATACGCAGTATTTT; cdr3_aa: CASSQSPGQGENTQYF
j_call: TRBJ1-6; clone_size: once; v_call: TRBV7-3; d_call: TRBD1; cdr3_nt: TGTGCCAGCAGCTTAGGGACAGTAAATTCACCCCTCCACTTT; cdr3_aa: CASSLGTVNSPLHF
j_call: TRBJ1-1; clone_size: NA; v_call: TRBV29-1; d_call: NA; cdr3_nt: TGCAGCGTGGACGAGTCGACTGAAGCTTTCTTT; cdr3_aa: CSVDESTEAFF
j_call: TRBJ1-1; clone_size: NA; v_call: TRBV29-1; d_call: TRBD1; cdr3_nt: TGCAGCGTTAAGACAGGGTATGGGTTCACTGAAGCTTTCTTT; cdr3_aa: CSVKTGYGFTEAFF
j_call: TRBJ2-3; clone_size: NA; v_call: TRBV6-5; d_call: NA; cdr3_nt: TGTGCCAGCAGTTACTCAGGCGGGATCGTAGTAGATACGCAGTATTTT; cdr3_aa: CASSYSGGIVVDTQYF
j_call: TRBJ1-2; clone_size: few; v_call: TRBV9; d_call: NA; cdr3_nt: TGTGCCAGCAGCGTAGATCAGGACCGAAACTATGGCTACACCTTC; cdr3_aa: CASSVDQDRNYGYTF